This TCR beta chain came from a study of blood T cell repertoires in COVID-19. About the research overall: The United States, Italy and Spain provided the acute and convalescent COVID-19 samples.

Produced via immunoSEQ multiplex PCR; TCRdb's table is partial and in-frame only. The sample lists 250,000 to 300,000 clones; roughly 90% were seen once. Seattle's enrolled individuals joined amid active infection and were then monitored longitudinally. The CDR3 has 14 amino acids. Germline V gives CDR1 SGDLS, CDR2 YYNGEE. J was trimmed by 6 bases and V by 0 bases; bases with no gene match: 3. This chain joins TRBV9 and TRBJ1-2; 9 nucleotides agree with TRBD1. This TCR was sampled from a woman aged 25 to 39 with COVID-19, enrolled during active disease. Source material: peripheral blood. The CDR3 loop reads CASSVGDREHGYTF. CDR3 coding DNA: TGTGCCAGCAGCGTAGGGGACAGGGAACATGGCTACACCTTC. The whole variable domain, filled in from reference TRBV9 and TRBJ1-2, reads DSGVTQTPKHLITATGQRVTLRCSPRSGDLSVYWYQQSLDQGLQFLIQYYNGEERAKGNILERFSAQQFPDLHSELNLSSLELGDSALYFCASSVGDREHGYTFGSGTRLTVV.